The following is a T cell receptor (beta chain) sequence with its context. In the authors' methods: Reference gene primer amplification gave estimated nucleated cell counts. The table came from immunoSEQ multiplex PCR; TCRdb's copy has only in-frame clones and leaves some out. V and J calls and clone size are copied from that table; D and trimming were computed from the DNA. The data contain about 140,000 clones, approximately 80% of them singletons. CDR3 length equals 11 residues. Germline V lookup: CDR1 DFQATT, CDR2 SNEGSKA (reference sequence). Trimming removed 4 bases from V and 6 bases from J; junction bases left unmatched: 2. These data belong to a study of blood T cell repertoires in COVID-19. Study-wide context: Italy, Spain and the United States were the sources of the convalescent and acute COVID-19 samples. Sample material is recorded as cDNA or gDNA derived from T cells, B-cell-depleted T cells, or PBMCs.

The rearrangement links TRBV20-1 to TRBJ1-1; TRBD1 aligns across 7 bases. This TCR came from a woman older than 75 in a cohort sampled during active or convalescent COVID-19. The specimen was peripheral blood. In DNA form, the CDR3 reads TGCAGTGCTACCGGACAGGCTGAAGCTTTCTTT. It is translated as CSATGQAEAFF.